This T cell receptor (beta chain) stems from a study of T-cell memory formation after mild COVID-19. Study as a whole: Each donor largely had its own TCR clusters.

The germline V and J ends were trimmed by 4 bases and 4 bases, with 16 bases remaining between them. The CDR3 consists of 16 residues. CDR1 is SGHTA and CDR2 is FQGNSA in the germline V gene. This clonotype was seen only a few times. Its antigen remains unidentified. Study-wide findings and caveats: Second-wave clones that peaked on day 37 lacked confirmed SARS-CoV-2 specificity. That cross-reactive memory joined was suggested by some responding clones appearing in pre-infection memory.

Constant-segment primers and 5'RACE yielded cDNA libraries for TCR alpha and TCR beta, each carrying sample barcodes and UMIs. TCRdb used MiXCR to reprocess the 5' RACE reads, holding one entry per CDR3 protein. The profile covers more than 450,000 distinct CDR3 sequences, with over 15% appearing a single time and 12% taken by the ten largest. The TCR comes from an adult woman who had mild COVID-19 (a few samples of this study predate the infection). Cell type and time point are not known. Sequenced material: PBMCs or a T cell subset sorted from them (not recorded which). J is TRBJ2-2 and V is TRBV7-2, with D possibly TRBD1 on 6 matching bases. Here the CDR3 reads CASSSGTGHLTGELFF. For the CDR3, the DNA is TGTGCCAGCAGCTCCGGGACGGGACACCTCACCGGGGAGCTGTTTTTT.